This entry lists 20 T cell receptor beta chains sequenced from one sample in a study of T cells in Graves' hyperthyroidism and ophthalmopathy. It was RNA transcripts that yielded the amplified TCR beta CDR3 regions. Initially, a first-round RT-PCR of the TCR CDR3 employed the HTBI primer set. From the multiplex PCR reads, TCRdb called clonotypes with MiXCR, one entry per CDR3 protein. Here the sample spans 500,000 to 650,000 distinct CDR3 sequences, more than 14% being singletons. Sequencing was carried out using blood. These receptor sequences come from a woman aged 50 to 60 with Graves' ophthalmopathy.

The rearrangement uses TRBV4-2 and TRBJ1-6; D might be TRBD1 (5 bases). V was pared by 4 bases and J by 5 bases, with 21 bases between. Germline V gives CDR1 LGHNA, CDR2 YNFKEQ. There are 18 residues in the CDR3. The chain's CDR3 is CASSLPTGTDINNSPLHF. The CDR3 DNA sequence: TGTGCCAGCAGCCTACCAACCGGGACGGATATTAATAATTCACCCCTCCACTTT.

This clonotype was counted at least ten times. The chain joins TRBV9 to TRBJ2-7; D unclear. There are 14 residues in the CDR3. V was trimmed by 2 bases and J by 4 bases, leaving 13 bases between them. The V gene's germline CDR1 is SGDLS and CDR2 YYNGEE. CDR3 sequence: CASSVDPTGYEQYF. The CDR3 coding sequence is TGTGCCAGCAGCGTGGACCCGACCGGGTACGAGCAGTACTTC.

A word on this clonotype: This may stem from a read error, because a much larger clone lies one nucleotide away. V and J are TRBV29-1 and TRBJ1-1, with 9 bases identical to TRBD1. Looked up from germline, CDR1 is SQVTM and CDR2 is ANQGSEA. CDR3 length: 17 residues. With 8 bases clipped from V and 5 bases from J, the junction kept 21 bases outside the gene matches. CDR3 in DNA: TGCAGCCCGTTGTTAAGAATTCGCAGGACAGGGGTTACTGAAGCTTTCTTT. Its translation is CSPLLRIRRTGVTEAFF.

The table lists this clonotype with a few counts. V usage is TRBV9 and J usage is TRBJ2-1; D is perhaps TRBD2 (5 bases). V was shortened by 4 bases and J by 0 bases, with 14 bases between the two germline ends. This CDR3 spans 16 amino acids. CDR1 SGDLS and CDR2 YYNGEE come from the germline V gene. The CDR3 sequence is CASSPSLAGSYNEQFF. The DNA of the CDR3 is TGTGCCAGCAGCCCTTCTCTAGCCGGCTCCTACAATGAGCAGTTCTTC.

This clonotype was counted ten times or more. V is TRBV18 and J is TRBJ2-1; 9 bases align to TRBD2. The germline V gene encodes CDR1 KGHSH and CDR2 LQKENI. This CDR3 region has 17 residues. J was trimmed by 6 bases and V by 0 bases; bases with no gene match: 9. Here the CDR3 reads CASSPPFPSGVLNEQFF. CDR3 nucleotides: TGTGCCAGCTCACCACCTTTTCCTAGCGGGGTCCTCAATGAGCAGTTCTTC.

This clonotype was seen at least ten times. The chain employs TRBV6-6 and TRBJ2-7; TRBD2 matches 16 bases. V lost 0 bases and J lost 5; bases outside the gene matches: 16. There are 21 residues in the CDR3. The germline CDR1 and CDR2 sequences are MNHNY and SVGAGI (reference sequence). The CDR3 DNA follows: TGTGCCAGCAGTTACTCCGAAGCGCCGGGACTAGCGGGAGGGTCGTTGAACGAGCAGTACTTC. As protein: CASSYSEAPGLAGGSLNEQYF.

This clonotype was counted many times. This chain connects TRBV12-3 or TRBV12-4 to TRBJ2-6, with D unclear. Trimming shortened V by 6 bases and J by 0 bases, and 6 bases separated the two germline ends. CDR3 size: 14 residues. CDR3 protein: CASRQHSGANVLTF. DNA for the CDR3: TGTGCCAGCAGACAACACTCTGGGGCCAACGTCCTGACTTTC.

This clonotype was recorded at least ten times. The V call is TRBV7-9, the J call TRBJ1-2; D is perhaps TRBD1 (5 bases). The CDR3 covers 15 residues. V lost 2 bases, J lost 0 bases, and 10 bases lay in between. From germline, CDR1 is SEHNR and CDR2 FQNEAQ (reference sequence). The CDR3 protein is CASSLLQGTNYGYTF. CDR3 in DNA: TGTGCCAGCAGCTTACTCCAGGGCACTAACTATGGCTACACCTTC.

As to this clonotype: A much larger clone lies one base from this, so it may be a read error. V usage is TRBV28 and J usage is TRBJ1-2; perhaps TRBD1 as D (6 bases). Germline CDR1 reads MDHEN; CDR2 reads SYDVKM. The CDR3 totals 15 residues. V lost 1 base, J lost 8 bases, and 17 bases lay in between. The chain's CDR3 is CASSLSRTAGTGYTF. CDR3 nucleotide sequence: TGTGCCAGCAGTTTATCCAGGACAGCAGGTACCGGCTACACCTTC.

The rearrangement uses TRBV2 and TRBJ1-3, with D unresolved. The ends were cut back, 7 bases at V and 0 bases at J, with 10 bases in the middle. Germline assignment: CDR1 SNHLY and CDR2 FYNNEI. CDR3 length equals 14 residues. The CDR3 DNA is TGTGCCAGCAATTATGACGGCTCTGGAAACACCATATATTTT. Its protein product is CASNYDGSGNTIYF.

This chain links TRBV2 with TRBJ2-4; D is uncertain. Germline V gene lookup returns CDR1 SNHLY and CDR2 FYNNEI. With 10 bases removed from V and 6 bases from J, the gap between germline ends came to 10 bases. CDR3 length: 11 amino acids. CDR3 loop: CATAVRNIQYF. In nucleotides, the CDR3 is TGTGCCACCGCGGTCAGAAACATTCAGTACTTC.

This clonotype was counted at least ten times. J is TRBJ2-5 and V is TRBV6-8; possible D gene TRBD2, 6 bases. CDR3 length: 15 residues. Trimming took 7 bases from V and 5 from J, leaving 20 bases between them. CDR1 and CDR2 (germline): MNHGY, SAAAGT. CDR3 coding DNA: TGTGCCAGCATCGCCGGGACTGGGGCCCCGGAGACCCAGTACTTC. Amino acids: CASIAGTGAPETQYF.

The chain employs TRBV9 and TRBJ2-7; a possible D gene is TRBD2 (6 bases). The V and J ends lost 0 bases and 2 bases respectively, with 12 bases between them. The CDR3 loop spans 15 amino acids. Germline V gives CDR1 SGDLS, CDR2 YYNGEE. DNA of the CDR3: TGTGCCAGCAGCGTAGAGAGCGGGCCCACCTACGAGCAGTACTTC. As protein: CASSVESGPTYEQYF.

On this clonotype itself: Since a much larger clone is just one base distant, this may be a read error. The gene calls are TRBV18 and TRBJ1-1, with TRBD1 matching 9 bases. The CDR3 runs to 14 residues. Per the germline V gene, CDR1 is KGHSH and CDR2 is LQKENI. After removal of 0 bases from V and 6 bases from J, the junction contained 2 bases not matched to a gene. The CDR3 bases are TGTGCCAGCTCACCACCACAGGGGGCCGCTGAAGCTTTCTTT. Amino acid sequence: CASSPPQGAAEAFF.

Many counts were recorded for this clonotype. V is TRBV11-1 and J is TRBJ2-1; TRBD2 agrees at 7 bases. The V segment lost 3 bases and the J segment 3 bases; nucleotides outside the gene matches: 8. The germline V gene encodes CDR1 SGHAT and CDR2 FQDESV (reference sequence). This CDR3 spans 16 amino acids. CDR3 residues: CASSFLGLAVYNEQFF. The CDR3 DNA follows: TGTGCCAGCAGCTTTCTTGGTCTAGCGGTCTACAATGAGCAGTTCTTC.

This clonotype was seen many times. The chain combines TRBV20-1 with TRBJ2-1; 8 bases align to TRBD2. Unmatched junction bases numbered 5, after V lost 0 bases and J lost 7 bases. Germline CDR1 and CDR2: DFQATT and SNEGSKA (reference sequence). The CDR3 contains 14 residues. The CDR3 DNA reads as TGCAGTGCTAGAGACCCGGGGGGGCCAAATGAGCAGTTCTTC. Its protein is CSARDPGGPNEQFF.

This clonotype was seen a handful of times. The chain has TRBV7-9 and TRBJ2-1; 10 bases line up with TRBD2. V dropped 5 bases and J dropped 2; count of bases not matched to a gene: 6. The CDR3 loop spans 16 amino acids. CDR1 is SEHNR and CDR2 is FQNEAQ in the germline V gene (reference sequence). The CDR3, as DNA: TGTGCCAGCAGCCCAGCCACTAGCGGGACCTACAATGAGCAGTTCTTC. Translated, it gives CASSPATSGTYNEQFF.

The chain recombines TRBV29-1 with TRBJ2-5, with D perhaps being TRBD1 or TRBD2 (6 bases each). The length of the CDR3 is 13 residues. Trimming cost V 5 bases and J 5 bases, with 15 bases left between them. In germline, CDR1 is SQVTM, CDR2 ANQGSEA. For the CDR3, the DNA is TGCAGCGTTCCGGGGGCGTCTGTTGAGACCCAGTACTTC. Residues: CSVPGASVETQYF. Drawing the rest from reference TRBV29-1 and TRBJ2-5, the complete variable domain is SAVISQKPSRDICQRGTSLTIQCQVDSQVTMMFWYRQQPGQSLTLIATANQGSEATYESGFVIDKFPISRPNLTFSTLTVSNMSPEDSSIYLCSVPGASVETQYFGPGTRLLVL.

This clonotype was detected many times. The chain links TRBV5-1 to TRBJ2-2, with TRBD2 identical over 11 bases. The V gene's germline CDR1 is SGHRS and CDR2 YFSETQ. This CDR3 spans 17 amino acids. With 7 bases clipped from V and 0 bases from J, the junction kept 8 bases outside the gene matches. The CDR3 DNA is TGCGCCAGCCGACTGACTAGCGGGAACGCGAACACCGGGGAGCTGTTTTTT. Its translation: CASRLTSGNANTGELFF.

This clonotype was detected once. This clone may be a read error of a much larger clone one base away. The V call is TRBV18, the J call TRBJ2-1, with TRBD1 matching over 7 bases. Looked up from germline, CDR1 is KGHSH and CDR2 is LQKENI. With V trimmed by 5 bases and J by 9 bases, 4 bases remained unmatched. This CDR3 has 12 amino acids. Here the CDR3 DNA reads TGTGCCAGCTCAACGCAGGGGGTTGAGCAGTTCTTC. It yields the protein CASSTQGVEQFF.